Below, 30 T cell receptor beta chains from the same sample are listed, as sequenced in a study of blood T cell repertoires in COVID-19. Repertoires were generated with immunoSEQ multiplex PCR, while TCRdb's copy carries only in-frame clones and drops some. Found here are about 180,000 clones, about 82% of them singletons; the top ten hold about 8.6%. Sequencing input: PBMCs or T cells enriched from blood (not recorded which). The receptors originated from a woman between 25 and 40 years old who had recovered from COVID-19.

The chain has TRBV28 and TRBJ2-3; 10 bases line up with TRBD1. The CDR3 runs 15 residues. The V gene's germline CDR1 is MDHEN and CDR2 SYDVKM. V dropped 3 bases and J dropped 2; count of bases not matched to a gene: 2. The CDR3 region is CASSFGTGATDTQYF. The CDR3 DNA reads TGTGCCAGCAGTTTCGGGACAGGGGCCACAGATACGCAGTATTTT.

V usage is TRBV28 and J usage is TRBJ1-5; tentative D call: TRBD1 (6 bases). The V end lost 7 bases, the J end lost 4 bases, and 14 bases lay between the germline ends. The germline V gene has CDR1 MDHEN and CDR2 SYDVKM. CDR3 length: 14 amino acids. The CDR3 nucleotides read TGTGCCAGCATCTCCACAGGGTCGAATCAGCCCCAGCATTTT. Translated, it gives CASISTGSNQPQHF.

The chain joins TRBV6-6 to TRBJ1-5; 7 positions match TRBD1. Germline values: CDR1 MNHNY, CDR2 SVGAGI (reference sequence). The J segment lost 1 base and the V segment lost 5 bases, leaving 14 bases of the junction unmatched. CDR3 length: 18 amino acids. The CDR3 DNA reads as TGTGCCAGCAGTCCCTATTACAGGGGATCTGTGAGCAATCAGCCCCAGCATTTT. This codes for CASSPYYRGSVSNQPQHF.

This chain connects TRBV6-5 to TRBJ2-7; TRBD1 matches at 10 bases. This CDR3 is 15 amino acids long. CDR1 and CDR2 (germline): MNHEY, SVGAGI. J lost 4 bases, V lost 6 bases, and 9 bases had no gene match. Here the CDR3 DNA reads TGTGCCAGCAGCTACCGGGACAGGGGAGTTTACGAGCAGTACTTC. It encodes CASSYRDRGVYEQYF.

The chain employs TRBV28 and TRBJ1-6; 7 nucleotides agree with TRBD1. The germline V gene has CDR1 MDHEN and CDR2 SYDVKM. CDR3 length: 16 amino acids. The junction had 6 bases not matched to a gene; V was cut back by 6 bases and J by 1 base. CDR3 protein: CASSSRGPSYNSPLHF. The CDR3 DNA reads as TGTGCCAGCAGCTCAAGGGGGCCATCCTATAATTCACCCCTCCACTTT.

The rearrangement uses TRBV7-3 and TRBJ2-5, with 11 bases fitting TRBD2. The germline CDR1 and CDR2 sequences are SGHTA and FQGTGA. V shed 5 bases, J shed 5 bases, and the junction held 7 bases outside the gene matches. This CDR3 contains 15 residues. CDR3 region: CASSVTGTSGETQYF. DNA for the CDR3: TGTGCCAGCAGCGTCACCGGGACTAGCGGCGAGACCCAGTACTTC.

The chain recombines TRBV27 with TRBJ2-7, with 8 bases aligning to TRBD1. CDR1 MNHEY and CDR2 SMNVEV come from the germline V gene (reference sequence). The V and J ends lost 6 bases and 0 bases, in that order; junction bases with no gene match: 4. The CDR3 runs to 14 residues. CDR3 bases: TGTGCCAGCAGGCACGGGACAGGCTCCTACGAGCAGTACTTC. It encodes CASRHGTGSYEQYF.

This chain joins TRBV18 and TRBJ2-3; TRBD2 is a possible D gene (5 bases). Germline-derived CDR1 and CDR2 are KGHSH and LQKENI. V lost 3 bases to trimming and J lost 5 bases, with 9 bases between them. CDR3 length: 13 amino acids. The CDR3 coding sequence is TGTGCCAGCTCACCGGCGGGTGGAGATACGCAGTATTTT. The encoded protein is CASSPAGGDTQYF.

The genes are TRBV24-1 and TRBJ2-1, with TRBD2 matching 11 bases. Germline CDR1 reads KGHDR; CDR2 reads SFDVKD. CDR3 size: 16 residues. V lost 7 bases and J lost 5; bases outside the gene matches: 9. CDR3 sequence: CATRGLAAFGDNEQFF. Written as DNA, the CDR3 is TGTGCCACCAGGGGACTAGCGGCCTTTGGGGACAATGAGCAGTTCTTC.

This sequence joins TRBV28 and TRBJ1-2, with D hard to call. CDR1 MDHEN and CDR2 SYDVKM come from the germline V gene. V was cut by 6 bases and J by 3 bases, with 5 bases left in between. The CDR3 runs to 11 residues. CDR3: CASRRDYGYTF. DNA of the CDR3: TGTGCCAGCAGACGAGACTATGGCTACACCTTC.

The V call is TRBV19, the J call TRBJ2-5, with 12 bases fitting TRBD2. This CDR3 comprises 16 residues. Germline V gene lookup returns CDR1 LNHDA and CDR2 SQIVND (reference sequence). With V trimmed by 4 bases and J by 1 base, 4 bases remained unmatched. The CDR3 loop is CASSTGLAGIQETQYF. The CDR3 DNA sequence: TGTGCCAGTAGTACAGGACTAGCGGGGATCCAAGAGACCCAGTACTTC.

This clone was seen only once. This CDR3 reads CASRQNADGTRIYEQYF. The DNA for the CDR3 is TGTGCCAGCAGGCAGAACGCCGACGGGACTAGGATCTACGAGCAGTACTTC. This sequence joins TRBV3-1 (or the pseudogene TRBV3-2) and TRBJ2-7; TRBD2 aligns across 8 bases. The germline CDR1 and CDR2 sequences are LGHDT and YNNKEL (reference sequence). The CDR3 is made up of 17 amino acids. The junction had 16 bases not matched to a gene; V was cut back by 6 bases and J by 3 bases.

The V and J genes are TRBV2 and TRBJ2-2; D not resolved. The CDR3 contains 14 residues. V was cut by 6 bases and J by 1 base, with 9 bases left in between. Germline CDR1 is SNHLY and CDR2 is FYNNEI. The CDR3: CASRISVNTGELFF. Written as DNA, the CDR3 is TGTGCCAGCAGGATTTCGGTGAACACCGGGGAGCTGTTTTTT.

This clone has only one observation. This rearrangement joins TRBV30 to TRBJ2-1; D may be TRBD2 (5 bases). V was cut by 3 bases and J by 2 bases, with 8 bases left in between. Germline assignment: CDR1 GTSNPN and CDR2 SVGIG (reference sequence). The CDR3 has 13 amino acids. The CDR3 protein is CAWSGITYNEQFF. Here the CDR3 DNA reads TGTGCCTGGAGCGGGATCACCTACAATGAGCAGTTCTTC. Using reference TRBV30 and TRBJ2-1 for the parts outside the CDR3, the full variable domain is SQTIHQWPATLVQPVGSPLSLECTVEGTSNPNLYWYRQAAGRGLQLLFYSVGIGQISSEVPQNLSASRPQDRQFILSSKKLLLSDSGFYLCAWSGITYNEQFFGPGTRLTVL.

This sequence joins TRBV7-2 and TRBJ2-5; D might be TRBD2 (6 bases). The CDR3 runs to 15 residues. Per germline, CDR1 SGHTA and CDR2 FQGNSA. Trimming stripped 5 bases from V and 3 bases from J, with 16 bases between. The CDR3 here is CASSTPGDLKETQYF. For the CDR3, the DNA is TGTGCCAGCAGCACCCCCGGGGACTTAAAAGAGACCCAGTACTTC.

CDR3 nucleotide sequence: TGTGCCAGCAGCGGGTGGGTGGACAGGGGACAGGGGTACGAGCAGTACTTC. Protein sequence: CASSGWVDRGQGYEQYF. The V gene is TRBV5-6, the J gene TRBJ2-7; 10 bases map to TRBD1. From germline, CDR1 is SGHDT and CDR2 YYEEEE. V was pared by 4 bases and J by 4 bases, with 14 bases of the junction left unmatched. The CDR3 sequence is 17 residues long.

V and J are TRBV6-5 and TRBJ2-1; D gene uncertain. This CDR3 has 13 amino acids. The germline gives CDR1 MNHEY, CDR2 SVGAGI. Trimming stripped 6 bases from V and 0 bases from J, with 6 bases between. The CDR3 region is CASRFSSYNEQFF. The CDR3 nucleotides read TGTGCCAGCAGGTTTAGCTCCTACAATGAGCAGTTCTTC.

This clone has just a few counts. V usage is TRBV7-9 and J usage is TRBJ1-1; D may be TRBD1 (5 bases). This CDR3 is built from 14 residues. Germline lookup yields CDR1 SEHNR and CDR2 FQNEAQ (reference sequence). The germline V and J ends were trimmed by 3 bases and 4 bases, with 12 bases remaining between them. The CDR3 DNA is TGTGCCAGCAGCTTTGACAGATTTAGCACTGAAGCTTTCTTT. Its translation is CASSFDRFSTEAFF.

V and J are TRBV5-4 and TRBJ2-7; D might be TRBD1 (5 bases). The V and J ends lost 0 bases and 4 bases respectively, with 17 bases between them. The CDR3 runs 16 residues. From germline, CDR1 is SGHNT and CDR2 YYREEE (reference sequence). DNA of the CDR3: TGTGCCAGCAGCTTGGCGTCCGGCGTGACAGATTACGAGCAGTACTTC. It encodes CASSLASGVTDYEQYF. Looking up the rest from reference TRBV5-4 and TRBJ2-7 gives the full variable domain: ETGVTQSPTHLIKTRGQQVTLRCSSQSGHNTVSWYQQALGQGPQFIFQYYREEENGRGNFPPRFSGLQFPNYSSELNVNALELDDSALYLCASSLASGVTDYEQYFGPGTRLTVT.

The genes are TRBV6-5 and TRBJ1-5; perhaps TRBD1 as D (5 bases). Germline-derived CDR1 and CDR2 are MNHEY and SVGAGI. The V gene lost 5 bases and the J gene lost 4 bases, with 15 bases spanning the gap. This CDR3 comprises 15 residues. The DNA of the CDR3 is TGTGCCAGCAGTCCCCAGGGCTCCCTTAATCAGCCCCAGCATTTT. Translating gives CASSPQGSLNQPQHF.

The J gene is TRBJ2-1, the V gene TRBV5-6; 7 positions match TRBD1. The CDR3 runs to 15 residues. Unmatched junction bases numbered 4, after V lost 4 bases and J lost 0 bases. The germline gives CDR1 SGHDT, CDR2 YYEEEE. The CDR3 region is CASSTWTGSYNEQFF. CDR3 bases: TGTGCCAGCAGCACATGGACAGGCTCCTACAATGAGCAGTTCTTC.

V usage is TRBV19 and J usage is TRBJ2-1; D not resolved. V lost 5 bases and J lost 5, with 22 bases in between. From germline, CDR1 is LNHDA and CDR2 SQIVND (reference sequence). The CDR3 totals 17 residues. In DNA form, the CDR3 reads TGTGCCAGTAGTCCGCTGCGGTCGGGTCAATTACACAATGAGCAGTTCTTC. It codes for CASSPLRSGQLHNEQFF.

This chain uses TRBV9 with TRBJ2-2; D perhaps matches TRBD1 (6 bases). The CDR3 totals 15 residues. Germline V lookup: CDR1 SGDLS, CDR2 YYNGEE. Trimming stripped 0 bases from V and 4 bases from J, with 10 bases between. CDR3 amino acids: CASSVEQTGTGELFF. The CDR3 region has the DNA TGTGCCAGCAGCGTAGAACAGACAGGCACCGGGGAGCTGTTTTTT.

J is TRBJ2-7 and V is TRBV28; TRBD2 agrees at 10 bases. Germline V gene lookup returns CDR1 MDHEN and CDR2 SYDVKM. The CDR3 runs to 13 residues. Losses at the gene ends were 8 bases for V and 1 base for J; bases not matched to a gene: 2. The CDR3 spells CASRTSGSYEQYF. CDR3 DNA sequence: TGTGCCAGCCGGACTAGCGGTTCCTACGAGCAGTACTTC.

This chain uses TRBV9 with TRBJ1-1; TRBD1 agrees at 8 bases. The CDR3 totals 15 residues. The trim removed 4 bases at V and 0 bases at J, leaving 5 bases unmatched. The germline V gene has CDR1 SGDLS and CDR2 YYNGEE. Here the CDR3 reads CASSQGQVMNTEAFF. CDR3 nucleotide sequence: TGTGCCAGCAGCCAGGGACAGGTTATGAACACTGAAGCTTTCTTT.

The V and J genes are TRBV4-2 and TRBJ1-1; D is possibly TRBD1 (5 bases). The CDR3 spans 14 residues. Trimming removed 3 bases from V and 1 base from J, with 9 bases in between. From germline, CDR1 is LGHNA and CDR2 YNFKEQ. The CDR3 DNA follows: TGTGCCAGCAGCCATCTCGACAGGAACACTGAAGCTTTCTTT. It codes for CASSHLDRNTEAFF.

The V call is TRBV28, the J call TRBJ1-3; D remains ambiguous. Per germline, CDR1 MDHEN and CDR2 SYDVKM. The V and J ends lost 3 bases and 4 bases respectively, with 10 bases between them. The CDR3 loop spans 14 amino acids. The CDR3 sequence is CASSFAGYGNTIYF. The CDR3 region has the DNA TGTGCCAGCAGTTTTGCCGGTTACGGAAACACCATATATTTT.

The chain combines TRBV4-1 with TRBJ2-3; 10 bases line up with TRBD2. The length of the CDR3 is 21 residues. J was trimmed by 0 bases and V by 3 bases; bases with no gene match: 18. Germline values: CDR1 MGHRA, CDR2 YSYEKL. The CDR3, as DNA: TGCGCCAGCAGCCATCCCGGGCCTCAAACTAGCGGGAAATATAGCACAGATACGCAGTATTTT. Its translation: CASSHPGPQTSGKYSTDTQYF.

At least ten counts were recorded for this clone. The V call is TRBV27, the J call TRBJ2-3, with D perhaps matching TRBD2 (6 bases). The CDR3 consists of 14 residues. Germline CDR1 and CDR2: MNHEY and SMNVEV (reference sequence). V was trimmed by 3 bases and J by 3 bases, leaving 10 bases between them. For the CDR3, the DNA is TGTGCCAGCAGTTTGGGTCTAGCGACAGATACGCAGTATTTT. This sequence encodes CASSLGLATDTQYF.

The CDR3 protein is CASSLQGSTDTQYF. CDR3 nucleotide sequence: TGCGCCAGCAGCCTACAGGGAAGCACAGATACGCAGTATTTT. The chain joins TRBV5-1 to TRBJ2-3, with D perhaps matching TRBD1 (6 bases). CDR1 and CDR2 from the germline V gene are SGHRS and YFSETQ. This CDR3 is built from 14 residues. Trimming cost V 4 bases and J 0 bases, with 9 bases left between them.